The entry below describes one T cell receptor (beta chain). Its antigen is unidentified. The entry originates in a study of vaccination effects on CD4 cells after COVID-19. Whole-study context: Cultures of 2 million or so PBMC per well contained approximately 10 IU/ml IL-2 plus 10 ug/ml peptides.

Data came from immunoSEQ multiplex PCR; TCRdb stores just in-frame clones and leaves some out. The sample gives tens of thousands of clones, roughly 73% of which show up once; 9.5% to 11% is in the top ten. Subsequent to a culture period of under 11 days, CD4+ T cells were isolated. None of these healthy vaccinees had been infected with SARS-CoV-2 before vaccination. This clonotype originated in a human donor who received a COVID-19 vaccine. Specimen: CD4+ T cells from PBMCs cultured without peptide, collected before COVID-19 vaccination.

CDR3 region: CASSRRGGLAGKSSYEQYF. CDR3 nucleotides: TGTGCCAGCAGCCGTCGAGGGGGACTAGCGGGGAAAAGCTCCTACGAGCAGTACTTC. V usage is TRBV7-9 and J usage is TRBJ2-7, with 13 bases identical to TRBD2. J was trimmed by 0 bases and V by 5 bases; bases with no gene match: 13. CDR1 SEHNR and CDR2 FQNEAQ come from the germline V gene (reference sequence). The CDR3 runs to 19 residues.